Sequencing of this T cell receptor beta chain was carried out in a study of blood T cell repertoires in COVID-19. At the level of the study: The United States, Italy and Spain provided the acute and convalescent COVID-19 samples. PBMCs, B-cell-depleted T cells, or T cells were the source of the cDNA or gDNA that made up the material.

The method was immunoSEQ multiplex PCR; TCRdb's version includes in-frame clones alone and lacks a portion of them. The data contain around 370,000 clones, around 87% of them singletons. The germline V gene encodes CDR1 SEHNR and CDR2 FQNEAQ (reference sequence). The CDR3 runs to 15 residues. V was trimmed by 5 bases and J by 4 bases, leaving 17 bases between them. Seattle enrolled patients during active infection and tracked them longitudinally. This chain uses TRBV7-9 with TRBJ1-2; TRBD1 might be the D (5 bases). The sequence was collected from a woman in her forties or fifties with COVID-19, enrolled during active disease. Material: peripheral blood. DNA of the CDR3: TGTGCCAGCAGCCGGGCGACGGGGGTGGGCTATGGCTACACCTTC. Its translation: CASSRATGVGYGYTF.